These 17 T cell receptor beta chains originate from one sample sequenced in a study of T cell responses to AZD1222 COVID-19 vaccine. The protocol was immunoSEQ multiplex PCR, while the TCRdb copy is restricted to in-frame clones and leaves out a portion. The repertoire has tens of thousands of clones, 90% of them found once; the top ten carry less than 6%. This specimen consisted of peripheral blood, obtained 28 days after the second AZD1222 dose. These receptors all stem from an adult who received the AZD1222 COVID-19 vaccine.

The V gene is TRBV5-4, the J gene TRBJ2-4; perhaps D is TRBD1 or TRBD2 (5 bases each). Trimming removed 0 bases at V and 5 bases at J, with 9 bases between. The germline CDR1 and CDR2 sequences are SGHNT and YYREEE (reference sequence). The length of the CDR3 is 14 residues. The CDR3 DNA reads as TGTGCCAGCAGCTTGGGTCAGGGACAAAACATTCAGTACTTC. Translating gives CASSLGQGQNIQYF.

The chain joins TRBV9 to TRBJ2-7, with unresolved D. This CDR3 spans 16 amino acids. The germline V gene encodes CDR1 SGDLS and CDR2 YYNGEE. The V and J ends lost 0 bases and 0 bases respectively, with 13 bases between them. CDR3 in amino acids: CASSVGVGWSSYEQYF. CDR3 nucleotide sequence: TGTGCCAGCAGCGTAGGAGTAGGTTGGAGCTCCTACGAGCAGTACTTC.

The chain combines TRBV27 with TRBJ2-3, with D maybe TRBD1 (6 bases). CDR3 length: 15 amino acids. V dropped 3 bases and J dropped 2 bases, with 12 bases sitting between them. The germline V gene has CDR1 MNHEY and CDR2 SMNVEV (reference sequence). The CDR3 spells CASSLGAGFTDTQYF. The CDR3 DNA sequence: TGTGCCAGCAGTTTGGGGGCAGGGTTCACAGATACGCAGTATTTT.

This clone has more than one count but fewer than ten. This same CDR3 is encoded by further DNA sequences in the sample. The chain carries TRBV6-5 and TRBJ1-5; D gene uncertain. Germline CDR1 MNHEY, CDR2 SVGAGI. The CDR3 is 14 residues long. Trimming stripped 0 bases from V and 8 bases from J, with 11 bases between. In nucleotides, the CDR3 is TGTGCCAGCAGTTACTCGAGTGGACGTGAGCCCCAGCATTTT. Encoded protein: CASSYSSGREPQHF.

The V call is TRBV5-1, the J call TRBJ1-5; a weak D match, TRBD1 (5 bases). This CDR3 has 15 residues. V lost 0 bases to trimming and J lost 3 bases, with 10 bases between them. Germline V CDR1 and CDR2: SGHRS, YFSETQ. The CDR3 spells CASSLEGTNNQPQHF. The CDR3 DNA sequence: TGCGCCAGCAGCTTGGAAGGGACTAACAATCAGCCCCAGCATTTT.

The chain uses TRBV4-3 and TRBJ1-6; D gene uncertain. The CDR3 covers 15 residues. Germline V gene sequence: CDR1 LGHNA, CDR2 YSLEER. Trimming removed 3 bases from V and 9 bases from J, with 15 bases in between. In DNA, the CDR3 is TGCGCCAGCAGCCAGTTGACCGGGAAGACTTCACCCCTCCACTTT. Translating it yields CASSQLTGKTSPLHF.

The gene calls are TRBV10-1 and TRBJ1-2, with TRBD1 as a possible D gene (6 bases). The V and J ends lost 4 bases and 8 bases respectively, with 8 bases between them. Germline-derived CDR1 and CDR2 are WNHNN and SYGVQD (reference sequence). CDR3 length equals 11 residues. The CDR3 bases are TGCGCCAGCAGTGCAGGGGTCGGCTACACCTTC. This sequence encodes CASSAGVGYTF.

V is TRBV19 and J is TRBJ2-3; tentatively, D is TRBD2 (6 bases). Trimming left V 7 bases short and J 3 bases short, with 14 bases between. The CDR3 contains 14 residues. Germline CDR1 LNHDA, CDR2 SQIVND (reference sequence). The CDR3 DNA is TGTGCCAGTAACGGCGGGGCAAAAACAGATACGCAGTATTTT. Protein product: CASNGGAKTDTQYF.

V and J are TRBV6-5 and TRBJ2-7; tentatively, D is TRBD1 (5 bases). Germline loops: CDR1 MNHEY, CDR2 SVGAGI. Trimming shortened V by 7 bases and J by 2 bases, and 12 bases separated the two germline ends. The CDR3 loop spans 13 amino acids. The CDR3 here is CASINRLAYEQYF. The CDR3 DNA sequence: TGTGCCAGCATTAACAGGTTAGCCTACGAGCAGTACTTC.

The chain employs TRBV5-6 and TRBJ2-2; a possible D gene is TRBD1 (5 bases). CDR3 size: 16 residues. Deletions cut 5 bases from V and 2 bases from J, with 16 bases between. Germline-derived CDR1 and CDR2 are SGHDT and YYEEEE. The CDR3 protein is CASSLIDRTNTGELFF. The CDR3 region has the DNA TGTGCCAGCAGTTTAATAGACAGAACAAACACCGGGGAGCTGTTTTTT.

This clone was seen only once. The CDR3 loop is CASSLSSGGFYEQYF. CDR3 in DNA: TGTGCCAGCAGTTTATCTTCAGGCGGGTTCTACGAGCAGTACTTC. The V and J genes are TRBV27 and TRBJ2-7; D perhaps matches TRBD2 (5 bases). Trimming left V 0 bases short and J 3 bases short, with 12 bases between. Germline V lookup: CDR1 MNHEY, CDR2 SMNVEV (reference sequence). This CDR3 contains 15 residues.

This chain uses TRBV19 with TRBJ1-3; tentative D call: TRBD1 (5 bases). The CDR3 has 16 residues. CDR1 is LNHDA, CDR2 SQIVND, per germline (reference sequence). Trimming removed 4 bases at V and 0 bases at J, with 13 bases between. The CDR3 bases are TGTGCCAGTAGTACAGCTAAAGGACACTCTGGAAACACCATATATTTT. Translation: CASSTAKGHSGNTIYF.

This clone was detected only a few times. The chain uses TRBV7-2 and TRBJ1-5; perhaps TRBD1 as D (5 bases). V gave up 5 bases and J gave up 4 bases, with 12 bases separating them. Germline CDR1 is SGHTA and CDR2 is FQGNSA. CDR3 length: 14 residues. The CDR3 DNA sequence: TGTGCCAGCAGCCCCGACAGAGCTAATCAGCCCCAGCATTTT. It is translated as CASSPDRANQPQHF.

This chain uses TRBV19 with TRBJ2-7; maybe TRBD2 (6 bases). Germline CDR1 reads LNHDA; CDR2 reads SQIVND (reference sequence). Trimming cost V 3 bases and J 4 bases, with 7 bases left between them. This CDR3 has 12 residues. The CDR3 region has the DNA TGTGCCAGTAGTATGGAGGGATACGAGCAGTACTTC. It specifies CASSMEGYEQYF. The complete variable domain, with remaining parts taken from reference TRBV19 and TRBJ2-7, reads DGGITQSPKYLFRKEGQNVTLSCEQNLNHDAMYWYRQDPGQGLRLIYYSQIVNDFQKGDIAEGYSVSREKKESFPLTVTSAQKNPTAFYLCASSMEGYEQYFGPGTRLTVT.

J is TRBJ1-4 and V is TRBV6-2 or TRBV6-3, with D hard to call. V was shortened by 2 bases and J by 2 bases, with 9 bases between the two germline ends. The CDR3 totals 15 residues. Germline V gives CDR1 MNHEY, CDR2 SVGEGT. In nucleotides, the CDR3 is TGTGCCAGCAGTTACCTTTCCGGGACTAATGAAAAACTGTTTTTT. Its translation is CASSYLSGTNEKLFF.

This chain uses TRBV5-5 with TRBJ2-3; D may be TRBD1 (6 bases). The CDR3 length is 16 residues. Trimming left V 1 base short and J 8 bases short, with 20 bases between. The germline gives CDR1 SGHKS, CDR2 YYEKEE (reference sequence). This chain's CDR3 is CASSLTSGTPTVTQYF. The DNA for the CDR3 is TGTGCCAGCAGCTTGACCTCCGGGACACCTACCGTTACGCAGTATTTT.

The chain carries TRBV7-9 and TRBJ1-2; D remains unclear. CDR1 and CDR2 (germline): SEHNR, FQNEAQ (reference sequence). The ends were cut back, 1 base at V and 6 bases at J, with 12 bases in the middle. The CDR3 totals 14 residues. The CDR3 region is CASSLGLTGNGYTF. The CDR3 DNA is TGTGCCAGCAGCTTAGGTCTCACGGGGAATGGCTACACCTTC.